Following are 20 T cell receptor beta chains from one sample sequenced in a study of T cell repertoires in cytomegalovirus infection (dated by TCRdb to about 2019). Sequencing relied on an Illumina HiSeq 1500. TCRdb handled the public reads itself, with Q25 trimming in fastp and clone calling in MiXCR, and kept productive beta chains. Entries that share a CDR3 protein sequence are merged under the most common genes and DNA. The sample table holds around 310,000 distinct CDR3 sequences, of which 15% to 20% were seen once. The ten largest clones add up to more than 10% of the sample. The sequencing input was PBMCs. These receptors were collected from a human donor in good health (CMV status not recorded). Some clones in this sample may be carry-over from other donors' samples.

This clonotype was seen repeatedly, ten times or more. The chain couples TRBV7-2 to TRBJ1-3; TRBD1 matches 10 bases. This CDR3 has 16 amino acids. Germline CDR1 and CDR2: SGHTA and FQGNSA. The J segment lost 4 bases and the V segment lost 5 bases, leaving 8 bases of the junction unmatched. The CDR3 DNA follows: TGTGCCAGCAGCATGACAGGGGGCCAGTTCGGAAACACCATATATTTT. Translating gives CASSMTGGQFGNTIYF.

The rearrangement joins TRBV19 to TRBJ2-2; D possibly corresponds to TRBD1 (5 bases). The CDR3 consists of 13 residues. Trimming took 7 bases from V and 2 from J, leaving 8 bases between them. Per germline, CDR1 LNHDA and CDR2 SQIVND (reference sequence). CDR3 nucleotides: TGTGCCAGTAAGACAGCAAACACCGGGGAGCTGTTTTTT. Its protein product is CASKTANTGELFF.

The chain joins TRBV25-1 to TRBJ1-1; 11 positions agree with TRBD1. Germline V CDR1 and CDR2: MGHDK, SYGVNS. CDR3 length: 18 amino acids. V was pared by 0 bases and J by 0 bases, with 6 bases of the junction left unmatched. CDR3 DNA: TGTGCCAGCAGTGAATATTTCGGGACAGGGGGGATGAACACTGAAGCTTTCTTT. Protein: CASSEYFGTGGMNTEAFF.

The CDR3 is CASSLTGGEYEKLFF. In DNA, the CDR3 is TGTGCCAGCAGTTTAACAGGGGGGGAGTATGAAAAACTGTTTTTT. J is TRBJ1-4 and V is TRBV28; TRBD1 agrees at 8 bases. V shed 2 bases and J 6 bases; nucleotides not matched to a gene: 5. The length of the CDR3 is 15 residues. Germline V gene data show CDR1 as MDHEN and CDR2 as SYDVKM. Full variable domain (rest looked up from reference TRBV28 and TRBJ1-4): DVKVTQSSRYLVKRTGEKVFLECVQDMDHENMFWYRQDPGLGLRLIYFSYDVKMKEKGDIPEGYSVSREKKERFSLILESASTNQTSMYLCASSLTGGEYEKLFFGSGTQLSVL.

The chain carries TRBV20-1 and TRBJ2-2; 8 bases agree with TRBD2. The germline V gene has CDR1 DFQATT and CDR2 SNEGSKA (reference sequence). The CDR3 contains 12 residues. Losses at the gene ends were 5 bases for V and 6 bases for J; bases not matched to a gene: 2. CDR3 sequence (DNA): TGCAGTGCTGTGCGGGGGGCCGGGGAGCTGTTTTTT. Protein product: CSAVRGAGELFF.

The rearrangement links TRBV15 to TRBJ1-1; D gene unclear. V was shortened by 0 bases and J by 6 bases, with 14 bases between the two germline ends. CDR1 is LNHNV and CDR2 is YYDKDF in the germline V gene (reference sequence). The CDR3 is made up of 15 amino acids. In DNA, the CDR3 is TGTGCCACCAGCAGAGATATAACCGGAGGTTCTGAAGCTTTCTTT. It codes for CATSRDITGGSEAFF.

This clonotype was detected many times. The chain combines TRBV28 with TRBJ2-3, with D perhaps matching TRBD1 or TRBD2 (5 bases each). V was shortened by 3 bases and J by 2 bases, with 21 bases between the two germline ends. Germline V gene lookup returns CDR1 MDHEN and CDR2 SYDVKM. CDR3 length: 18 amino acids. The CDR3 here is CASSFRLGALLPTDTQYF. CDR3 bases: TGTGCCAGCAGTTTTCGGCTCGGGGCACTGCTCCCCACAGATACGCAGTATTTT.

CDR3 protein: CASSRQGAGEQFF. For the CDR3, the DNA is TGTGCCAGCAGTAGACAGGGGGCTGGTGAGCAGTTCTTC. The chain links TRBV2 to TRBJ2-1; 10 bases fit TRBD1. The CDR3 covers 13 residues. V shed 5 bases, J shed 9 bases, and the junction held 4 bases outside the gene matches. CDR1 is SNHLY and CDR2 is FYNNEI in the germline V gene. Full variable domain (rest looked up from reference TRBV2 and TRBJ2-1): EPEVTQTPSHQVTQMGQEVILRCVPISNHLYFYWYRQILGQKVEFLVSFYNNEISEKSEIFDDQFSVERPDGSNFTLKIRSTKLEDSAMYFCASSRQGAGEQFFGPGTRLTVL.

In its sample, this clonotype was seen many times. V is TRBV11-1 and J is TRBJ2-1; tentative D call: TRBD2 (5 bases). Trimming took off 5 bases at V and 0 bases at J, with 5 bases between the two ends. In germline, CDR1 is SGHAT, CDR2 FQDESV (reference sequence). The CDR3 sequence is 13 residues long. For the CDR3, the DNA is TGTGCCAGCAGCCGGGACTCCTACAATGAGCAGTTCTTC. Encoded protein: CASSRDSYNEQFF.

The V call is TRBV12-3 or TRBV12-4, the J call TRBJ2-7; D is perhaps TRBD1 or TRBD2 (5 bases each). Trimming shortened V by 6 bases and J by 3 bases, and 12 bases separated the two germline ends. This CDR3 contains 13 residues. DNA for the CDR3: TGTGCCAGCAGCCTAGGGACCCACTACGAGCAGTACTTC. Translated, it gives CASSLGTHYEQYF.

There are many counts of this clonotype. The rearrangement joins TRBV7-2 to TRBJ2-5; 10 nucleotides match TRBD1. J gave up 3 bases and V 2 bases, and 6 bases lay outside the gene matches. CDR1 is SGHTA and CDR2 is FQGNSA in the germline V gene. The CDR3 is made up of 16 amino acids. CDR3 nucleotide sequence: TGTGCCAGCAGCTTAATCGACAGGGGGCAGAAAGAGACCCAGTACTTC. Translation gives CASSLIDRGQKETQYF.

This clonotype was counted at least ten times. The chain combines TRBV7-2 with TRBJ2-5; TRBD2 agrees at 7 bases. Per germline, CDR1 SGHTA and CDR2 FQGNSA. V was pared by 2 bases and J by 2 bases, with 5 bases of the junction left unmatched. This CDR3 region has 15 residues. As DNA, the CDR3 is TGTGCCAGCAGCTTAACCGGGGGGTATCAAGAGACCCAGTACTTC. Its protein product is CASSLTGGYQETQYF.

The J gene is TRBJ2-3, the V gene TRBV20-1; TRBD1 might be the D (6 bases). The V gene's germline CDR1 is DFQATT and CDR2 SNEGSKA (reference sequence). Trimming pared 7 bases from V and 0 bases from J, leaving 14 bases between. CDR3 length equals 14 residues. CDR3 protein: CSVIGQSSTDTQYF. CDR3 nucleotides: TGCAGTGTGATAGGACAGTCTAGCACAGATACGCAGTATTTT.

The gene calls are TRBV15 and TRBJ1-1; 7 positions match TRBD1. J was trimmed by 4 bases and V by 0 bases; bases with no gene match: 8. Per the germline V gene, CDR1 is LNHNV and CDR2 is YYDKDF (reference sequence). This CDR3 region has 16 residues. CDR3 sequence reads: CATSRDRGPVGTEAFF. In DNA form, the CDR3 reads TGTGCCACCAGCAGAGATAGGGGGCCCGTGGGCACTGAAGCTTTCTTT. Drawing the rest from reference TRBV15 and TRBJ1-1, the complete variable domain is DAMVIQNPRYQVTQFGKPVTLSCSQTLNHNVMYWYQQKSSQAPKLLFHYYDKDFNNEADTPDNFQSRRPNTSFCFLDIRSPGLGDTAMYLCATSRDRGPVGTEAFFGQGTRLTVV.

This rearrangement joins TRBV2 to TRBJ1-1; no reliable D call. V was cut by 7 bases and J by 1 base, with 10 bases left in between. Germline V gives CDR1 SNHLY, CDR2 FYNNEI. The CDR3 is 13 amino acids. CDR3 DNA: TGTGCCAGCATCCGATACAGGAACACTGAAGCTTTCTTT. Translating it yields CASIRYRNTEAFF.

This clonotype was seen only once. The chain uses TRBV5-6 and TRBJ2-1, with no clear D. Germline lookup yields CDR1 SGHDT and CDR2 YYEEEE. V lost 4 bases to trimming and J lost 8 bases, with 16 bases between them. The CDR3 runs 14 residues. The CDR3 spells CASSPYYEPDEQFF. Written as DNA, the CDR3 is TGTGCCAGCAGCCCGTACTACGAGCCGGATGAGCAGTTCTTC.

The genes are TRBV12-3 or TRBV12-4 and TRBJ1-2, with D possibly matching TRBD1 (5 bases). Trimming pared 2 bases from V and 7 bases from J, leaving 14 bases between. The CDR3 sequence is 14 residues long. This chain's CDR3 is CASSLFPRDGGYTF. CDR3 in DNA: TGTGCCAGCAGTTTATTCCCCAGGGATGGTGGCTACACCTTC.

The V and J genes are TRBV5-4 and TRBJ2-5; D might be TRBD2 (5 bases). With 3 bases removed from V and 1 base from J, the gap between germline ends came to 13 bases. The CDR3 is 15 residues long. CDR1 and CDR2 (germline): SGHNT, YYREEE (reference sequence). CDR3 nucleotide sequence: TGTGCCAGCAGCTCTCTTAGTCGGGGCCAAGAGACCCAGTACTTC. It translates to CASSSLSRGQETQYF.

This clonotype was recorded many times. J is TRBJ2-5 and V is TRBV12-3 or TRBV12-4; D perhaps matches TRBD2 (6 bases). The germline V and J ends were trimmed by 3 bases and 3 bases, with 8 bases remaining between them. The CDR3 runs to 13 residues. The CDR3, as DNA: TGTGCCAGCAGTTTGAGGGAGGAAGAGACCCAGTACTTC. It yields the protein CASSLREEETQYF.

This clonotype appeared a few times. The chain employs TRBV28 and TRBJ2-7, with D possibly being TRBD2 (6 bases). This CDR3 has 16 residues. Germline V gene sequence: CDR1 MDHEN, CDR2 SYDVKM. V gave up 4 bases and J gave up 1 base, with 17 bases separating them. The CDR3 coding sequence is TGTGCCAGCAGTTCCCCCAGCGCGGGGAAGTCCTACGAGCAGTACTTC. Protein sequence: CASSSPSAGKSYEQYF.